This T cell receptor beta chain originates from a study of blood T cell repertoires in COVID-19. Overall study context: The origin of the acute and convalescent COVID-19 samples was the United States, Italy and Spain.

Profiling relied on immunoSEQ multiplex PCR, and the TCRdb table lists in-frame clones only, not all of them. The sample lists a few hundred thousand clones; around 83% were seen once. With 2 bases clipped from V and 0 bases from J, the junction kept 2 bases outside the gene matches. Germline loops: CDR1 SGHRS, CDR2 YFSETQ. This CDR3 comprises 15 residues. In terms of age and location, participants ranged from roughly 18 to 90 years and lived in roughly 22 US areas. The sample comprised PBMCs or T cells enriched from blood (not recorded which). The sequence derives from a woman aged 50 to 60 who had been exposed to COVID-19. The chain has TRBV5-1 and TRBJ2-3, with 8 nucleotides matching TRBD2. The CDR3 coding sequence is TGCGCCAGCAGCTTAGCGGGGGTCAGCACAGATACGCAGTATTTT. Amino acids: CASSLAGVSTDTQYF. The variable domain in full, with the rest retrieved from reference TRBV5-1 and TRBJ2-3, is KAGVTQTPRYLIKTRGQQVTLSCSPISGHRSVSWYQQTPGQGLQFLFEYFSETQRNKGNFPGRFSGRQFSNSRSEMNVSTLELGDSALYLCASSLAGVSTDTQYFGPGTRLTVL.